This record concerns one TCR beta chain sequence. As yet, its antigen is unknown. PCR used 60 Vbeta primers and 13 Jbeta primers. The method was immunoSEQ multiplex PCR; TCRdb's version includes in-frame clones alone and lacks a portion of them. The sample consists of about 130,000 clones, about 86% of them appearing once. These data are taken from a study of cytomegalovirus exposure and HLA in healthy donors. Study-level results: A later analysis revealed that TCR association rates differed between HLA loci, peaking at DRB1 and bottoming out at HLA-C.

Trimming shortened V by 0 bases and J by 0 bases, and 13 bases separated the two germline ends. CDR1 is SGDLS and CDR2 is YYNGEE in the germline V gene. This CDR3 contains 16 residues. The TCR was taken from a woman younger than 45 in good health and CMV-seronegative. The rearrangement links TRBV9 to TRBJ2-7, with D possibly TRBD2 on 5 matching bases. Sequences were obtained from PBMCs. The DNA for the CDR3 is TGTGCCAGCAGCGTAGGCCCAGCGGATAGCTCCTACGAGCAGTACTTC. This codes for CASSVGPADSSYEQYF.